This T cell receptor (beta chain) comes out of a study of Ad26.COV2.S vaccination and SARS-CoV-2 variants. Study summary: Intramuscular Ad26.COV2.S doses were given once or twice, 56 days apart.

Measured with immunoSEQ multiplex PCR; TCRdb has only the in-frame clones, and not every one. The sample contains almost 400,000 clones, 89% of which appear only once. Specified treatment: about 20 received Ad26.COV2.S at low or high dose, single or two shots; about 5 received placebo; per-sample allocation not given. Sampling was done on day 63 after the first vaccine or placebo injection. V dropped 1 base and J dropped 2 bases, with 10 bases sitting between them. The CDR3 is 15 residues long. Germline CDR1 and CDR2: SEHNR and FQNEAQ (reference sequence). General study points: Breadth of non-spike TCRs did not differ between vaccinees and placebo recipients. Overall T cell responses may have been underestimated by the analyses of TCR breadth and depth. Breadth, reportedly substantial, characterized the spike-specific CD8+ and CD4+ T cell responses after vaccination.

Remarks on this clone: Antigen specificity is unknown.

The receptor was derived from a person aged 18-65 years who received the Ad26.COV2.S COVID-19 vaccine or a placebo. The sequences come from peripheral blood, collected in a trial of Ad26.COV2.S vaccine versus placebo. The genes are TRBV7-9 and TRBJ2-3; no definite D call. The CDR3 DNA sequence: TGTGCCAGCAGCTTAGGGAAGAACCCCACAGATACGCAGTATTTT. It is translated as CASSLGKNPTDTQYF. Filled out from reference TRBV7-9 and TRBJ2-3, the complete variable domain reads DTGVSQNPRHKITKRGQNVTFRCDPISEHNRLYWYRQTLGQGPEFLTYFQNEAQLEKSRLLSDRFSAERPKGSFSTLEIQRTEQGDSAMYLCASSLGKNPTDTQYFGPGTRLTVL.